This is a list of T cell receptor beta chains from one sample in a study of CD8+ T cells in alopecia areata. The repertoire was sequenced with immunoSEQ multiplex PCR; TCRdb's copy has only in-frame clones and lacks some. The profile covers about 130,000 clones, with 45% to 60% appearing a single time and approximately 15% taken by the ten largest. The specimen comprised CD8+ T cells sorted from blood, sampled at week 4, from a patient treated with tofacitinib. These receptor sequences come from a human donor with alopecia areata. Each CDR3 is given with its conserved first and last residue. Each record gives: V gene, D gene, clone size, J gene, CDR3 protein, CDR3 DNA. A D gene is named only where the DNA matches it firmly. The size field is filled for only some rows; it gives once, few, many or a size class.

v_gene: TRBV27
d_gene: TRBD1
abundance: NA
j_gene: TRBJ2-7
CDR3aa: CASSPTGVEQYF
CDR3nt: TGTGCCAGCAGCCCAACAGGGGTCGAGCAGTACTTC

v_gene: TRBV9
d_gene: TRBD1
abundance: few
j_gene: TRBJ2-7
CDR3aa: CASSASGDSSYEQYF
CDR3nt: TGTGCCAGCAGCGCATCTGGGGACAGCTCCTACGAGCAGTACTTC

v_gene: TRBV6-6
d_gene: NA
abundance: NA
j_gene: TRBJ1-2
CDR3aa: CASSYYSRDYGYTF
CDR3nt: TGTGCCAGCAGTTACTACTCCCGGGACTATGGCTACACCTTC

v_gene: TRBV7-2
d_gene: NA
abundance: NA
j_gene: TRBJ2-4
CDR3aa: CASSLWAAKNIQYF
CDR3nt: TGTGCCAGCAGCTTATGGGCGGCCAAAAACATTCAGTACTTC

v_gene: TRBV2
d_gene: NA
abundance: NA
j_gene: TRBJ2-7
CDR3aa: CASSDGQISYEQYF
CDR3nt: TGTGCCAGCAGTGACGGGCAGATCTCCTACGAGCAGTACTTC

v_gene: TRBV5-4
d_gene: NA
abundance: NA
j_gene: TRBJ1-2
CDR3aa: CASSGMDGGLYGYTF
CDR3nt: TGTGCCAGCAGCGGGATGGACGGAGGCCTCTATGGCTACACCTTC

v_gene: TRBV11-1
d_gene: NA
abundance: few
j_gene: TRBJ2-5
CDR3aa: CASTSDGTHTQETQYF
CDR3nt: TGTGCCAGCACTTCCGACGGGACACACACACAAGAGACCCAGTACTTC

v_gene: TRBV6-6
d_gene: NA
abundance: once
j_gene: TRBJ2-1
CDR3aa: CASSYSEEYNEQFF
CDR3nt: TGTGCCAGCAGTTACTCGGAGGAGTACAATGAGCAGTTCTTC

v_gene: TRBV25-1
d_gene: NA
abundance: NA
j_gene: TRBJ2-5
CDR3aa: CASSVPQGFETQYF
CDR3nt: TGTGCCAGCAGTGTACCTCAGGGTTTTGAGACCCAGTACTTC

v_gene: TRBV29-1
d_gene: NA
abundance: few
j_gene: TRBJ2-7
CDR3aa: CSVGGTGTAASYEQYF
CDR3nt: TGCAGCGTTGGGGGGACCGGGACGGCGGCCTCCTACGAGCAGTACTTC

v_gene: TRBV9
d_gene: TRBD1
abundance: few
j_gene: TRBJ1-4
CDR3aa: CASSDGTATNEKLFF
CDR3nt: TGTGCCAGCAGCGACGGGACAGCAACTAATGAAAAACTGTTTTTT

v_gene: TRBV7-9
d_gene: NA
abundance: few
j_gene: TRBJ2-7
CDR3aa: CASSFSETDYEQYF
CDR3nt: TGTGCCAGCAGCTTTTCCGAGACAGACTACGAGCAGTACTTC

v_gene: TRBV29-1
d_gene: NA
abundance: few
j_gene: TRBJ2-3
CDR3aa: CSTDGWGLLDTQYF
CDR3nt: TGCAGCACCGATGGGTGGGGGCTTTTGGATACGCAGTATTTT

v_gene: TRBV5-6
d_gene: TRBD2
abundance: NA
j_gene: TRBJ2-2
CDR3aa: CASSLTSGGPGELFF
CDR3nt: TGTGCCAGCAGCTTGACTAGCGGGGGGCCCGGGGAGCTGTTTTTT

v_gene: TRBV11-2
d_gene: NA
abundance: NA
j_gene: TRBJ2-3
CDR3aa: CASSLRVDTQYF
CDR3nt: TGTGCCAGCAGCTTAAGGGTAGATACGCAGTATTTT